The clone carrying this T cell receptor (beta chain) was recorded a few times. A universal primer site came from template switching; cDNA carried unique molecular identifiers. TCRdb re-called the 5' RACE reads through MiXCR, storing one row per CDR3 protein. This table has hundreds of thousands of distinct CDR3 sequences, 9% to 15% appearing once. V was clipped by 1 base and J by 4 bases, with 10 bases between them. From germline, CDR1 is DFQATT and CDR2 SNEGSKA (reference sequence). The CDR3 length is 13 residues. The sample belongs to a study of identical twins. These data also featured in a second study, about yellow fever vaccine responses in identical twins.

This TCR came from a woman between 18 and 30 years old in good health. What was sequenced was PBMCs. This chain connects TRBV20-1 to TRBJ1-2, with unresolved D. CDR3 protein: CSARVDLGYGYTF. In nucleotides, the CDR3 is TGCAGTGCTAGAGTAGACCTGGGCTATGGCTACACCTTC.